This T cell receptor beta chain was sequenced for a study of blood T cell repertoires in COVID-19. Study context: From the United States, Italy and Spain came samples of acute and convalescent COVID-19. T cells, B-cell-depleted T cells, or PBMCs provided the cDNA or gDNA that served as material.

Original processing methods: Estimation of nucleated cell counts relied on the amplification of reference gene primers. The method was immunoSEQ multiplex PCR; TCRdb's version includes in-frame clones alone and lacks a portion of them. That table is the source of V, J and clone size, and D and trimming were worked out from the DNA. The table includes hundreds of thousands of clones, roughly 80% detected once. V lost 2 bases to trimming and J lost 5 bases, with 10 bases between them. From germline, CDR1 is GTSNPN and CDR2 SVGIG (reference sequence). This CDR3 region has 13 residues. This sequence originates from an elderly woman with acute or convalescent COVID-19. The chain employs TRBV30 and TRBJ1-5; D is ambiguous. Sequenced sample: peripheral blood. The CDR3: CAWSQKSHQPQHF. Written as DNA, the CDR3 is TGTGCCTGGAGTCAAAAATCCCATCAGCCCCAGCATTTT.